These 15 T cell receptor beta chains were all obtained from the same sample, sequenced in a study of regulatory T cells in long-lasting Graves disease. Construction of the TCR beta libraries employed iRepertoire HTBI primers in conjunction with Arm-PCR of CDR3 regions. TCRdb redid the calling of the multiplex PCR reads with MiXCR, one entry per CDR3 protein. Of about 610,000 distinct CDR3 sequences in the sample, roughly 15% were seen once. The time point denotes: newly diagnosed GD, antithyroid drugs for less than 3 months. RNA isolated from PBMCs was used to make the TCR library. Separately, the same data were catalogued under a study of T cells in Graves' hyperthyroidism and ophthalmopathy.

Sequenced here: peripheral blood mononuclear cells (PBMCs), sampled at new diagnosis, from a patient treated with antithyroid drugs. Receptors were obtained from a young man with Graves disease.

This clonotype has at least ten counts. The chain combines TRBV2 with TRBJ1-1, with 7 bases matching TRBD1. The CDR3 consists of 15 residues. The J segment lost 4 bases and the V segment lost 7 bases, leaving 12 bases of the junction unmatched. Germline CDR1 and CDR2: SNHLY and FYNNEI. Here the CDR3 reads CASTPQGGLGTEAFF. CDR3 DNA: TGTGCCAGCACCCCCCAGGGGGGATTGGGCACTGAAGCTTTCTTT.

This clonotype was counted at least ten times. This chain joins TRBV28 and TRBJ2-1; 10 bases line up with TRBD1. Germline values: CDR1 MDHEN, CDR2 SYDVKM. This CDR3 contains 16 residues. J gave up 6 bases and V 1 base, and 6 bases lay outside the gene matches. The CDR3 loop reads CASSLLGTGASNEQFF. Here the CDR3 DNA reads TGTGCCAGCAGTTTATTGGGGACAGGGGCTTCCAATGAGCAGTTCTTC.

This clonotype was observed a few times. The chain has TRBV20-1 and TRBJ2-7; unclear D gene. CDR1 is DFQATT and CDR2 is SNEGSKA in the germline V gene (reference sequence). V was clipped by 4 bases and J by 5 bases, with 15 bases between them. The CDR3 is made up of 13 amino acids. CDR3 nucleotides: TGCAGTGCTACTGACGGCCTTATCCACGAGCAGTACTTC. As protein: CSATDGLIHEQYF.

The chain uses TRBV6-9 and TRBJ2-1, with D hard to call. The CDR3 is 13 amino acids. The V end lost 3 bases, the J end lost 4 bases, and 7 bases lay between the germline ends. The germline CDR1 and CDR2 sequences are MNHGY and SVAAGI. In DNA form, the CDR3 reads TGTGCCAGCAGTTACTACGGGTACAATGAGCAGTTCTTC. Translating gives CASSYYGYNEQFF.

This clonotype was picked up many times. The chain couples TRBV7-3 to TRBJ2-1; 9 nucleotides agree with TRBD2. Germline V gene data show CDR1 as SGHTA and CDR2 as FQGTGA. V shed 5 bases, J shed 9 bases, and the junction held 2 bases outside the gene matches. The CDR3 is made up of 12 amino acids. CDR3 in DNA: TGTGCCAGCAGCACGCGGGAGGGTGAGCAGTTCTTC. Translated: CASSTREGEQFF.

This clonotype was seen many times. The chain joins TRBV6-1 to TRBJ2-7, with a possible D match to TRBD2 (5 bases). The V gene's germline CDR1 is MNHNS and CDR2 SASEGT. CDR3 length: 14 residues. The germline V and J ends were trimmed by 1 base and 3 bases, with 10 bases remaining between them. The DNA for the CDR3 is TGTGCCAGCAGTGAAGAACTAGATCGCTACGAGCAGTACTTC. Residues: CASSEELDRYEQYF.

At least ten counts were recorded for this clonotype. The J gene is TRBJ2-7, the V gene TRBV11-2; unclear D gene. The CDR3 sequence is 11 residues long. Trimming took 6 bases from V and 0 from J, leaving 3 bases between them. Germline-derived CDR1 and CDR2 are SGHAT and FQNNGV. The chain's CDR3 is CASSVSYEQYF. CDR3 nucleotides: TGTGCCAGCAGTGTCTCCTACGAGCAGTACTTC.

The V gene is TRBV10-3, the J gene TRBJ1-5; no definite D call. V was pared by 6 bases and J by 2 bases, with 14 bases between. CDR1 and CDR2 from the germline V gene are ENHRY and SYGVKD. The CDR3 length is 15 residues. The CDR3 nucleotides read TGTGCCATCAGACCGGACGGGAGTGGCAATCAGCCCCAGCATTTT. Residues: CAIRPDGSGNQPQHF.

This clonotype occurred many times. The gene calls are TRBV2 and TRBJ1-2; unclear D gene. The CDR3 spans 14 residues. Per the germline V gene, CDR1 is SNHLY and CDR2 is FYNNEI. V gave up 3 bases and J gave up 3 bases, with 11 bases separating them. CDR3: CASSDSPVDYGYTF. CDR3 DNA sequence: TGTGCCAGCAGTGATTCGCCAGTCGACTATGGCTACACCTTC. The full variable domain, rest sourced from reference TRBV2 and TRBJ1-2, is EPEVTQTPSHQVTQMGQEVILRCVPISNHLYFYWYRQILGQKVEFLVSFYNNEISEKSEIFDDQFSVERPDGSNFTLKIRSTKLEDSAMYFCASSDSPVDYGYTFGSGTRLTVV.

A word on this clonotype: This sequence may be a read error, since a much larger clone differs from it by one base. CDR3: CASSLSPRSSRTDTQYF. Written as DNA, the CDR3 is TGTGCCAGCAGTCTCTCCCCCAGGAGCAGCCGCACAGATACGCAGTATTTT. The chain carries TRBV27 and TRBJ2-3; the D is unclear. V was shortened by 5 bases and J by 1 base, with 19 bases between the two germline ends. Germline-derived CDR1 and CDR2 are MNHEY and SMNVEV (reference sequence). This CDR3 has 17 residues.

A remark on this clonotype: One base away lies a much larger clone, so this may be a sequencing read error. Written as DNA, the CDR3 is TGTGCCAGCGGTTTCCACCTTGGGGAGCTGTTTTTT. Protein product: CASGFHLGELFF. The V call is TRBV28, the J call TRBJ2-2; D gene uncertain. Germline loops: CDR1 MDHEN, CDR2 SYDVKM. The length of the CDR3 is 12 residues.

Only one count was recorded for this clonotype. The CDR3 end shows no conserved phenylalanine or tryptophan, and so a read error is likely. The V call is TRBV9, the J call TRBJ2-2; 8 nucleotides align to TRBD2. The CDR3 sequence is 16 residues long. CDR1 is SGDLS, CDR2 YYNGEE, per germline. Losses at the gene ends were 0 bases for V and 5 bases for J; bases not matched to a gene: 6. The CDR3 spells CASSVAAGGRTGELFS. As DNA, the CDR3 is TGTGCCAGCAGCGTAGCGGCGGGAGGTAGGACCGGGGAGCTGTTTTCT.

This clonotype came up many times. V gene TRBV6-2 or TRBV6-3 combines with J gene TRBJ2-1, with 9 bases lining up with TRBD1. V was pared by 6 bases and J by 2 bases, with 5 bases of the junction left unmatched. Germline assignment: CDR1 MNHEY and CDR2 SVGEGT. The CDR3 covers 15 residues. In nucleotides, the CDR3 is TGTGCCAGCAGCGAAGGGACAGGGACCTACAATGAGCAGTTCTTC. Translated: CASSEGTGTYNEQFF.

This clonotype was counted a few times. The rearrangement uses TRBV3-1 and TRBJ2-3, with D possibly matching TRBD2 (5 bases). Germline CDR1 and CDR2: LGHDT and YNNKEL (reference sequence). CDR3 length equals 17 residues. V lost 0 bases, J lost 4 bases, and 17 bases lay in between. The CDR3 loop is CASSQDPTGSMADTQYF. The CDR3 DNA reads TGTGCCAGCAGCCAAGATCCGACGGGAAGTATGGCAGATACGCAGTATTTT.

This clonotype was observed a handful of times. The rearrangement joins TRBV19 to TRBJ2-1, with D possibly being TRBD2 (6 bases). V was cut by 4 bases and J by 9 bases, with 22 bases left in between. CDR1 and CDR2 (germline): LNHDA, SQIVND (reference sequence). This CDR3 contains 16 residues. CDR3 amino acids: CASSTDLGGNTIEQFF. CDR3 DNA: TGTGCCAGTAGTACCGATCTTGGCGGGAATACAATTGAGCAGTTCTTC.